This T cell receptor beta chain appears in the sequencing data of a study of T cells in Graves' hyperthyroidism and ophthalmopathy. Diagnoses were made from clinical symptoms, serum measures (thyroxine and TRAb), thyroid ultrasound and orbital computed tomography. There were TCR beta CDR3 regions amplified from RNA transcripts. First-round RT-PCR with HTBI primers amplified the TCR CDR3 region. TCRdb redid the calling of the multiplex PCR reads with MiXCR, one entry per CDR3 protein. Here the sample spans about 580,000 distinct CDR3 sequences, 14% being singletons. The receptor was isolated from a woman aged 25 to 39 with Graves' hyperthyroidism that later progressed to Graves' ophthalmopathy. The specimen was blood.

The CDR3 nucleotides read TGTGCCAGCAGCCTACCCGGCCTTTCGAACACCGGGGAGCTGTTTTTT. The encoded protein is CASSLPGLSNTGELFF. J is TRBJ2-2 and V is TRBV5-4, with no clear D. CDR3 length: 16 residues. Trimming left V 4 bases short and J 0 bases short, with 13 bases between. The germline V gene encodes CDR1 SGHNT and CDR2 YYREEE (reference sequence).